Following are 8 T cell receptor beta chains from one sample sequenced in a study of a mutant IDH1 vaccine in newly diagnosed glioma. The antigens these receptors bind are not known. This sample's time point: week 35, safety follow-up. A 20-mer mutant IDH1 peptide at 300 ug was injected subcutaneously with topical imiquimod. This table comes from immunoSEQ multiplex PCR, and its TCRdb copy is limited to in-frame clones, with some not included. The data hold around 50,000 clones, with 88% observed a single time. The sample was PBMCs, taken from a glioma patient whose treatment included an IDH1 peptide vaccine. The receptors come from a woman in her thirties or forties with glioma.

The V gene is TRBV30, the J gene TRBJ2-5; tentatively, D is TRBD2 (6 bases). The CDR3 spans 12 residues. The germline CDR1 and CDR2 sequences are GTSNPN and SVGIG (reference sequence). Trimming left V 6 bases short and J 4 bases short, with 12 bases between. The CDR3 nucleotides are TGTGCCTGCACTAAGGGACTAGAGACCCAGTACTTC. Translating it yields CACTKGLETQYF.

V gene TRBV14 combines with J gene TRBJ2-7, with TRBD1 matching over 7 bases. V was pared by 3 bases and J by 7 bases, with 3 bases of the junction left unmatched. The CDR3 totals 12 residues. CDR1 and CDR2 from the germline V gene are SGHDN and FVKESK. CDR3 sequence: CASSQTGPEQYF. Written as DNA, the CDR3 is TGTGCCAGCAGCCAGACAGGGCCGGAGCAGTACTTC.

This rearrangement joins TRBV2 to TRBJ2-7; TRBD1 aligns across 7 bases. V lost 7 bases, J lost 3 bases, and 9 bases stayed unmatched. The CDR3 runs to 14 residues. Germline assignment: CDR1 SNHLY and CDR2 FYNNEI. The CDR3 DNA reads TGTGCCAGCAATAAACAGGGACAGATCTACGAGCAGTACTTC. The encoded protein is CASNKQGQIYEQYF.

V usage is TRBV7-8 and J usage is TRBJ1-1; 9 bases fit TRBD1. The trim removed 4 bases at V and 4 bases at J, leaving 4 bases unmatched. This CDR3 contains 14 residues. Germline V gene sequence: CDR1 SGHVS, CDR2 FQNEAQ. The CDR3 DNA sequence: TGTGCCAGCAGCTCGGGACAGGGAAGCACTGAAGCTTTCTTT. Translation gives CASSSGQGSTEAFF.

CDR3 in amino acids: CAISDSRDTSVGTEAFF. CDR3 DNA: TGTGCCATCAGTGATTCCCGGGACACGAGTGTAGGAACTGAAGCTTTCTTT. The rearrangement links TRBV10-3 to TRBJ1-1, with a weak D call TRBD1 (6 bases). The germline V gene has CDR1 ENHRY and CDR2 SYGVKD. The CDR3 loop spans 17 amino acids. V was cut by 3 bases and J by 5 bases, with 22 bases left in between.

This clone was recorded only once. The V call is TRBV18, the J call TRBJ1-2; tentatively, D is TRBD1 (6 bases). CDR3 length: 13 amino acids. V lost 2 bases, J lost 6 bases, and 10 bases lay in between. Germline assignment: CDR1 KGHSH and CDR2 LQKENI. CDR3 sequence: CASSPGGGDGYTF. The CDR3 DNA reads as TGTGCCAGCTCACCAGGGGGGGGCGATGGCTACACCTTC.

CDR3 nucleotides: TGTGCCAGCGTAACAGGGCCCTACAATGAGCAGTTCTTC. This translates into CASVTGPYNEQFF. J is TRBJ2-1 and V is TRBV2, with D perhaps matching TRBD1 (6 bases). CDR3 length: 13 residues. Germline CDR1 reads SNHLY; CDR2 reads FYNNEI. Trimming took off 8 bases at V and 2 bases at J, with 10 bases between the two ends.

The chain joins TRBV2 to TRBJ2-7; D tentatively fits TRBD1 or TRBD2 (5 bases each). There are 11 residues in the CDR3. V lost 8 bases to trimming and J lost 6 bases, with 11 bases between them. The germline V gene has CDR1 SNHLY and CDR2 FYNNEI. The CDR3 spells CASQGRVEQYF. CDR3 nucleotide sequence: TGTGCCAGCCAGGGACGAGTCGAGCAGTACTTC.